The rows below give T cell receptor beta chains drawn from one sample of a study of shared clonotypes between healthy human individuals. The protocol was immunoSEQ multiplex PCR, while the TCRdb copy is restricted to in-frame clones and leaves out a portion. Here the sample spans roughly 1 million clones, around 76% being singletons. Sequencing used memory CD4+ T cells sorted from blood. The receptors shown here come from a man in his late teens or twenties in good health. CDR3s include the opening cysteine and the closing phenylalanine or tryptophan. Each record gives: clone size, V gene, D gene, J gene, CDR3 DNA, CDR3 protein. D genes are given only for firm matches. Clone size is stated in some rows and not others, as once, few, many or a class when expanded.

-	TRBV7-3	-	TRBJ2-6	TGTGCCAGCAGCTTAAGGGCAGTTGGTCCTGGGGCCAACGTCCTGACTTTC	CASSLRAVGPGANVLTF
-	TRBV19	TRBD1	TRBJ2-7	TGTGCCAGTAGTAGGGGACAGGGGACATACGAGCAGTACTTC	CASSRGQGTYEQYF
-	TRBV6-6	-	TRBJ1-2	TGTGCCAGCAGTTATGGGGACTATGGCTACACCTTC	CASSYGDYGYTF
few	TRBV20-1	-	TRBJ2-1	TGCAGGCCTCAAGAGCAGTTCTTC	CRPQEQFF
-	TRBV7-2	-	TRBJ2-1	TGTGCCAGCAGCTTAGGTTCTAGCTCCTACAATGAGCAGTTCTTC	CASSLGSSSYNEQFF
-	TRBV6-1	-	TRBJ1-6	TGTGCCAGCAGTGAGGGACTGGCGGCAGGGCAATCACCCCTCCACTTT	CASSEGLAAGQSPLHF
-	TRBV10-1	-	TRBJ2-3	TGCGCCAGCAGTTTGACAAGACATTCGGATACGCAGTATTTT	CASSLTRHSDTQYF
once	TRBV10-3	TRBD1	TRBJ1-5	TGTGCCATCAGTGAAGGACAGGGGGCGACAGGACAGCCCCAGCATTTT	CAISEGQGATGQPQHF
-	TRBV5-1	TRBD1	TRBJ2-1	TGCGCCAGCAGCCCACCGGGACAGGGGAACAATGAGCAGTTCTTC	CASSPPGQGNNEQFF
-	TRBV19	TRBD1	TRBJ1-2	TGTGCCAGTAGTCACAGGGGCGGTGGCTACACCTTC	CASSHRGGGYTF
-	TRBV28	TRBD2	TRBJ2-7	TGTGCCAGCAGTTTAACTAGCGGGGGTCGGGACGAGCAGTACTTC	CASSLTSGGRDEQYF
-	TRBV15	-	TRBJ1-4	TGTGCCACCAGCAGGGGCTGGGGCCCTAATGAAAAACTGTTTTTT	CATSRGWGPNEKLFF
-	TRBV10-3	TRBD2	TRBJ2-1	TGTGCCATCATGAACGGGAGGGAAGGCGATGAGCAGTTCTTC	CAIMNGREGDEQFF
-	TRBV4-1	-	TRBJ1-6	TGCGCCAGCAGCCAAGTTGGCGGGACCGATAATTCACCCCTCCACTTT	CASSQVGGTDNSPLHF
few	TRBV10-3	-	TRBJ2-2	TGTGCCATCAGTGAGGTCACCGGGGAGCTGTTTTTT	CAISEVTGELFF
many	TRBV30	-	TRBJ2-4	TGTGCCGGAACGTTGGGAGCCAAAAACATTCAGTACTTC	CAGTLGAKNIQYF
-	TRBV27	TRBD2	TRBJ2-1	TGTGCCAGCAGTTTTACTAGCGGGTTGAGCTCCTACAATGAGCAGTTCTTC	CASSFTSGLSSYNEQFF
once	TRBV19	-	TRBJ2-6	TGTGCCAGTAGTATAGGGACGGCCAGTGGGGCCAACGTCCTGACTTTC	CASSIGTASGANVLTF
-	TRBV30	-	TRBJ1-1	TGTGCCTGGAGTATATTTGGGGGGAAGTACACTGAAGCTTTCTTT	CAWSIFGGKYTEAFF
once	TRBV11-3	-	TRBJ2-2	TGTGCCAGCTCACGACAGGGAGGGTCCGGGGAGCTGTTTTTT	CASSRQGGSGELFF
-	TRBV18	TRBD1	TRBJ2-2	TGTGCCAGCTCATCTGGACAGGGGGGAACCGGGGAGCTGTTTTTT	CASSSGQGGTGELFF
-	TRBV5-1	-	TRBJ2-5	TGCGCCAGCAGCCCCCTCGGGAAAGAGACCCAGTACTTC	CASSPLGKETQYF
-	TRBV18	TRBD1	TRBJ2-2	TGTGCCAGCTCGCCACGGACAGGGTGGGACACCGGGGAGCTGTTTTTT	CASSPRTGWDTGELFF
-	TRBV19	-	TRBJ1-5	TGTGCCAGTAGTATGAAGGGGGGCAGCAATCAGCCCCAGCATTTT	CASSMKGGSNQPQHF
-	TRBV9	TRBD1	TRBJ2-7	TGTGCCAGCAGCTTCGGGACAGGGGCCATATACGAGCAGTACTTC	CASSFGTGAIYEQYF
-	TRBV28	TRBD1	TRBJ1-6	TGTGCCACAGGGGGAGTTAAGAATTCACCCCTCCACTTT	CATGGVKNSPLHF
-	TRBV21-1	-	TRBJ1-6	TGTGCCAGCAGCAGGGGCAGGGTGACTTCACCCCTCCACTTT	CASSRGRVTSPLHF
-	TRBV6-5	-	TRBJ1-6	TGTGCCAGCAGTTCAGGAGGAGCAGGGAAGAATTCACCCCTCCACTTT	CASSSGGAGKNSPLHF
-	TRBV10-3	TRBD2	TRBJ2-7	TGTGCCATCAGTGAGTCGGGACTAGCGGGGTCCTACGAGCAGTACTTC	CAISESGLAGSYEQYF
-	TRBV30	-	TRBJ1-6	TGTGCCTGGAGTGGACCCCCCGGACGGTCGGGGATTAATTCACCCCTCCACTTT	CAWSGPPGRSGINSPLHF
-	TRBV18	-	TRBJ2-5	TGTGCCAGCTCACTCGTCAGGGTCGGGAGAGAGACCCAGTACTTC	CASSLVRVGRETQYF
few	TRBV10-2	-	TRBJ2-7	TGCGCCAGCAGAAAGGAATACGAGCAGTACTTC	CASRKEYEQYF
-	TRBV5-1	-	TRBJ1-4	TGCGCCAGCAGACTTGAGGGGAATGCTAATGAAAAACTGTTTTTT	CASRLEGNANEKLFF
-	TRBV5-4	TRBD2	TRBJ2-7	TGTGCCAGCAGCCACGTACGGCGGGAGGTAGACGAGCAGTACTTC	CASSHVRREVDEQYF
-	TRBV6-1	-	TRBJ2-1	TGTGCCAGCAGTGAAATATACGGGGTTCAGCTCTTC	CASSEIYGVQLF
-	TRBV11-2	-	TRBJ1-4	TGTGCCAGCAGCTTAGGTGGGGCGACAACTAATGAAAAACTGTTTTTT	CASSLGGATTNEKLFF
-	TRBV4-1	TRBD1	TRBJ2-4	TGCGCCAGCAGCCAAATCCCCGGGACAGTCTCAGCAAAAAACATTCAGTACTTC	CASSQIPGTVSAKNIQYF
-	TRBV12-5	-	TRBJ1-5	TGTGCTAGTGGACTTCGGGGCAATCAGCCCCAGCATTTT	CASGLRGNQPQHF
few	TRBV30	-	TRBJ1-2	TGTGCCTGGAGTGGACAGCCCCTATACGGCTACACCTTC	CAWSGQPLYGYTF
few	TRBV30	-	TRBJ2-5	TGTGCCTGGAGTGTAGGGGGGGCCCAGTACTTC	CAWSVGGAQYF
-	TRBV6-1	TRBD1	TRBJ1-2	TGTGCCAGTGAACAGGGGAGACACTATGGCTACACCTTC	CASEQGRHYGYTF
-	TRBV5-1	TRBD1	TRBJ1-4	TGCGCCAGCAGTCTACAGGGGGTAACTAATGAAAAACTGTTTTTT	CASSLQGVTNEKLFF
-	TRBV28	-	TRBJ1-1	TGTGCCAGCAGTTTAGATGACTTGAACACTGAAGCTTTCTTT	CASSLDDLNTEAFF
-	TRBV7-9	-	TRBJ1-2	TGTGCCAGCAGCTTCGTAGATGGGGACCCTCGCTACACCTTC	CASSFVDGDPRYTF
-	TRBV28	-	TRBJ1-6	TGTGCCAGCACCCTGGGGGGGAACAATTCACCCCTCCACTTT	CASTLGGNNSPLHF
-	TRBV10-3	TRBD1	TRBJ2-7	TGTGCCATCAGTGACACCGGGACAGGAGCCTACGAGCAGTACTTC	CAISDTGTGAYEQYF